Below, 21 T cell receptor beta chains from the same sample are listed, as sequenced in a study of T-cell reconstitution after alpha-beta-depleted transplantation in children. Preparation of the TCRbeta library involved a method that used unique molecular identifiers. Via MiXCR, TCRdb re-called the PCR reads, giving one row per CDR3 protein. The sample carries about 610,000 distinct CDR3 sequences, 25% to 30% recorded once. The sample consisted of PBMCs, taken before TCRalphabeta/CD19-depleted stem cell transplant. The source of these receptors is a boy under two years old with Wiskott-Aldrich syndrome, due to receive a stem cell transplant.

V is TRBV7-6 and J is TRBJ2-7, with 7 bases lining up with TRBD2. The CDR3 is 15 residues long. With 5 bases clipped from V and 2 bases from J, the junction kept 9 bases outside the gene matches. Germline V lookup: CDR1 SGHVS, CDR2 FNYEAQ. In DNA form, the CDR3 reads TGTGCCAGCAGCCCACTGGGGGGGAAAGCCTACGAGCAGTACTTC. Its protein is CASSPLGGKAYEQYF.

This chain joins TRBV5-1 and TRBJ2-5; a possible D gene is TRBD2 (5 bases). The CDR3 covers 15 residues. Trimming pared 1 base from V and 5 bases from J, leaving 15 bases between. In germline, CDR1 is SGHRS, CDR2 YFSETQ. As DNA, the CDR3 is TGCGCCAGCAGCTTGATCGAGACCCGAGGGGAGACCCAGTACTTC. Translated: CASSLIETRGETQYF.

The table lists this clonotype with a few counts. V gene TRBV28 combines with J gene TRBJ1-5; D may be TRBD1 (6 bases). The CDR3 is 15 amino acids. Trimming took off 7 bases at V and 7 bases at J, with 20 bases between the two ends. Germline assignment: CDR1 MDHEN and CDR2 SYDVKM. The CDR3 DNA is TGTGCCAGCACCCCAAGGGGGGTCGCCCGCCAGCCCCAGCATTTT. Translated, it gives CASTPRGVARQPQHF.

The rearrangement uses TRBV29-1 and TRBJ2-1, with a weak D call TRBD2 (5 bases). Trimming stripped 7 bases from V and 0 bases from J, with 16 bases between. The CDR3 totals 15 residues. Germline CDR1 reads SQVTM; CDR2 reads ANQGSEA. CDR3 coding DNA: TGCAGCGCCCCTGTGACGGGAAGCTCCTACAATGAGCAGTTCTTC. It encodes CSAPVTGSSYNEQFF.

The rearrangement joins TRBV4-1 to TRBJ2-7; D is unclear. Per germline, CDR1 MGHRA and CDR2 YSYEKL. The CDR3 is 13 residues long. V lost 4 bases, J lost 1 base, and 8 bases lay in between. CDR3 sequence: CASSLLRSYEQYF. The CDR3 DNA is TGCGCCAGCAGCCTTCTTAGGTCCTACGAGCAGTACTTC.

The genes are TRBV29-1 and TRBJ2-5; D may be TRBD1 or TRBD2 (5 bases each). V shed 0 bases and J shed 5 bases, with 13 bases lying between them. CDR1 is SQVTM, CDR2 ANQGSEA, per germline. The CDR3 is 14 amino acids. The CDR3 coding sequence is TGCAGCGTTGAAGACAGGTTAGGGGAGGAGACCCAGTACTTC. It is translated as CSVEDRLGEETQYF.

In its sample, this clonotype was seen a few times. The genes are TRBV3-1 and TRBJ2-5, with TRBD2 identical over 16 bases. The V gene end was trimmed by 4 bases and the J gene end by 4 bases; junction bases not matched to a gene: 3. Germline-derived CDR1 and CDR2 are LGHDT and YNNKEL (reference sequence). CDR3 size: 16 residues. The chain's CDR3 is CASSPGLAGGIETQYF. CDR3 DNA sequence: TGTGCCAGCAGCCCGGGACTAGCGGGAGGGATAGAGACCCAGTACTTC.

The chain couples TRBV18 to TRBJ2-1; the match to TRBD2 covers 7 bases. Trimming at V came to 3 bases and at J to 0 bases, leaving 5 bases not matched to a gene. Germline CDR1 KGHSH, CDR2 LQKENI. The CDR3 is 16 amino acids. CDR3 DNA sequence: TGTGCCAGCTCACCCGCAGCGGGGTACTCCTACAATGAGCAGTTCTTC. This gives the protein CASSPAAGYSYNEQFF.

The V call is TRBV27, the J call TRBJ2-1, with 9 nucleotides matching TRBD2. Germline trimming cut 3 bases from V and 5 bases from J; bases unmatched to any gene: 2. Germline CDR1 MNHEY, CDR2 SMNVEV (reference sequence). The CDR3 sequence is 14 residues long. Here the CDR3 reads CASSFLAGNNEQFF. DNA for the CDR3: TGTGCCAGCAGTTTCCTAGCGGGGAACAATGAGCAGTTCTTC.

This clonotype was seen a few times. The V and J genes are TRBV7-8 and TRBJ2-2; no reliable D call. V was clipped by 4 bases and J by 6 bases, with 9 bases between them. Germline loops: CDR1 SGHVS, CDR2 FQNEAQ. This CDR3 has 13 amino acids. CDR3 region: CASSSLLAGELFF. In DNA, the CDR3 is TGTGCCAGCAGCTCGTTGCTTGCCGGGGAGCTGTTTTTT.

The chain combines TRBV12-3 or TRBV12-4 with TRBJ2-2, with a weak D call TRBD2 (6 bases). The CDR3 covers 12 residues. V lost 5 bases and J 11 bases, leaving 12 bases between the germline ends. The CDR3 DNA sequence: TGTGCCAGCAGTAAGGAGGGCTCCGAGCTGTTTTTT. Translating gives CASSKEGSELFF.

A few counts support this clonotype. The chain recombines TRBV20-1 with TRBJ2-1, with 13 nucleotides matching TRBD2. J was trimmed by 6 bases and V by 3 bases; bases with no gene match: 5. Germline V gives CDR1 DFQATT, CDR2 SNEGSKA (reference sequence). CDR3 length: 15 residues. CDR3 DNA: TGCAGTGCTAGCCGAGGACTAGCGGGAGTCAATGAGCAGTTCTTC. Protein product: CSASRGLAGVNEQFF.

This clonotype has only a few counts. This chain connects TRBV5-1 to TRBJ2-2; D is uncertain. V lost 3 bases and J 1 base, leaving 13 bases between the germline ends. The germline CDR1 and CDR2 sequences are SGHRS and YFSETQ. The CDR3 is made up of 16 amino acids. The CDR3 region is CASSSGAGQNTGELFF. Here the CDR3 DNA reads TGCGCCAGCAGCTCCGGCGCCGGGCAGAACACCGGGGAGCTGTTTTTT.

The gene calls are TRBV27 and TRBJ2-5; 8 nucleotides align to TRBD1. CDR3 size: 13 residues. Germline assignment: CDR1 MNHEY and CDR2 SMNVEV (reference sequence). With V trimmed by 6 bases and J by 8 bases, 8 bases remained unmatched. CDR3 sequence: CASSPNRGDTQYF. For the CDR3, the DNA is TGTGCCAGCAGCCCAAACAGGGGGGATACCCAGTACTTC.

This clonotype came up a few times. Here the CDR3 reads CSVMAYQETQYF. The CDR3 DNA follows: TGCAGCGTCATGGCTTATCAAGAGACCCAGTACTTC. The chain combines TRBV29-1 with TRBJ2-5; D gene unclear. The V end was cut by 6 bases, the J end by 2 bases, with 10 bases between. The CDR3 is 12 amino acids. Germline V gives CDR1 SQVTM, CDR2 ANQGSEA. The full variable domain, completed using reference TRBV29-1 and TRBJ2-5, is SAVISQKPSRDICQRGTSLTIQCQVDSQVTMMFWYRQQPGQSLTLIATANQGSEATYESGFVIDKFPISRPNLTFSTLTVSNMSPEDSSIYLCSVMAYQETQYFGPGTRLLVL.

The genes are TRBV2 and TRBJ2-3, with 10 bases that match TRBD2. The CDR3 sequence is 17 residues long. Germline-derived CDR1 and CDR2 are SNHLY and FYNNEI. V lost 2 bases, J lost 5 bases, and 10 bases stayed unmatched. The CDR3 reads CASSEQSSGSSGDTQYF. The DNA of the CDR3 is TGTGCCAGCAGTGAACAGTCTAGCGGGAGTTCTGGAGATACGCAGTATTTT.

This clonotype has more than one count but fewer than ten. The genes are TRBV3-1 and TRBJ2-3, with D maybe TRBD2 (6 bases). With 0 bases removed from V and 10 bases from J, the gap between germline ends came to 11 bases. The CDR3 loop spans 13 amino acids. The germline gives CDR1 LGHDT, CDR2 YNNKEL (reference sequence). In DNA form, the CDR3 reads TGTGCCAGCAGCCAAGATGAACAGCGGGCGCAGTATTTT. This encodes CASSQDEQRAQYF.

The CDR3 DNA reads as TGTGCCACCAAAGGTCAGTGGAACAACAATCAGCCCCAGCATTTT. It specifies CATKGQWNNNQPQHF. This chain joins TRBV6-1 and TRBJ1-5, with unresolved D. The germline V gene encodes CDR1 MNHNS and CDR2 SASEGT. Trimming shortened V by 10 bases and J by 3 bases, and 19 bases separated the two germline ends. This CDR3 is 15 amino acids long.

The chain is built from TRBV6-1 and TRBJ1-2; 8 bases align to TRBD1. Germline CDR1 reads MNHNS; CDR2 reads SASEGT. The CDR3 loop spans 13 amino acids. Trimming removed 4 bases from V and 6 bases from J; junction bases left unmatched: 4. CDR3 DNA sequence: TGTGCCAGCAGTGGTCGACAGGGGCATGGCTACACCTTC. Its translation: CASSGRQGHGYTF.

V usage is TRBV7-2 and J usage is TRBJ2-5, with TRBD2 identical over 9 bases. The germline V gene has CDR1 SGHTA and CDR2 FQGNSA. There are 17 residues in the CDR3. With 4 bases clipped from V and 5 bases from J, the junction kept 14 bases outside the gene matches. In DNA form, the CDR3 reads TGTGCCAGCAGCTCAAGAGGGCTAGCGGGAATATCGGAGACCCAGTACTTC. Translation gives CASSSRGLAGISETQYF.

The chain uses TRBV5-1 and TRBJ2-4; 14 positions match TRBD2. Trimming cost V 4 bases and J 4 bases; bases outside gene matches: 10. The V gene's germline CDR1 is SGHRS and CDR2 YFSETQ. The CDR3 is made up of 18 amino acids. The CDR3 sequence: CASSIGTSGSRGKNIQYF. The CDR3 DNA sequence: TGCGCCAGCAGCATAGGGACTAGCGGGAGCCGAGGGAAAAACATTCAGTACTTC.